This is a list of T cell receptor beta chains from one sample in a study of blood T cell repertoires in COVID-19. Some clones are missing from TCRdb's copy, which holds only in-frame ones; the method was immunoSEQ multiplex PCR. Of more than 70,000 clones listed, 85% are singletons. The sequenced material came from peripheral blood. These receptors came from a man between 60 and 75 years old with acute or convalescent COVID-19. The CDR3 runs from the conserved cysteine through the conserved F or W.

j_gene	len	v_gene	CDR3aa
TRBJ2-5	15	TRBV5-1	CASSLGLAGQETQYF
TRBJ2-3	16	TRBV7-6	CASSPRAGGNTDTQYF
TRBJ2-5	14	TRBV27	CASSRTGAGETQYF
TRBJ2-1	18	TRBV9	CASSVSSGGAPPYNEQFF
TRBJ2-1	13	TRBV30	CAWSLIQGSEQFF
TRBJ1-6	13	TRBV30	CASQVGGNSPLHF
TRBJ2-3	17	TRBV11-2	CASSLGRLAGFTDTQYF
TRBJ1-5	14	TRBV6-5	CASSYSFMYQPQHF
TRBJ2-2	17	TRBV18	CASSPSVAGASTGELFF
TRBJ2-7	16	TRBV18	CASSSPSGGSTYEQYF
TRBJ1-5	14	TRBV7-8	CASIEGGYGQPQHF
TRBJ2-7	15	TRBV2	CASSEPGTGNYEQYF
TRBJ1-2	15	TRBV21-1	CARTESAIGFCGYTF
TRBJ2-1	12	TRBV5-1	CASSLSRLEQFF
TRBJ2-5	17	TRBV5-1	CASSLEPVTSVKETQYF
TRBJ1-2	15	TRBV19	CASSISAGIYGGYTF
TRBJ2-3	14	TRBV19	CASSIPSGSDTQYF